The 17 T cell receptor beta chains below all came from one sample that was sequenced in a study of human T cells and chemical hapten exposure. From the RACE reads, TCRdb called clonotypes with MiXCR, one entry per CDR3 protein. The top ten hold 0.92% of the sample, which has about 120,000 distinct CDR3 sequences, roughly an eighth seen once. The time point: patch test 1, 2 weeks after DPC sensitization. The treatment denotes: therapeutic diphenylcyclopropenone sensitization with weekly scalp DPC. This sample comprised whole blood, obtained in connection with sensitization to the hapten diphenylcyclopropenone (DPC). All receptors derive from a man between 18 and 29 years old with alopecia areata. Some clones in this sample may be carry-over from other donors' samples.

This clonotype showed up many times. The genes are TRBV6-2 or TRBV6-3 and TRBJ1-5; 9 bases line up with TRBD1. CDR3 length: 13 amino acids. Trimming removed 7 bases from V and 5 bases from J; junction bases left unmatched: 3. Per the germline V gene, CDR1 is MNHEY and CDR2 is SVGEGT. CDR3 nucleotides: TGTGCCAGCAACGACAGGGGGGATCAGCCCCAGCATTTT. Its translation is CASNDRGDQPQHF.

This clonotype was seen repeatedly, ten times or more. The chain combines TRBV7-9 with TRBJ1-2; 7 bases are a match to TRBD1. Germline loops: CDR1 SEHNR, CDR2 FQNEAQ (reference sequence). The CDR3 covers 15 residues. V shed 5 bases, J shed 4 bases, and the junction held 10 bases outside the gene matches. The CDR3 sequence: CASSPFGTAFYGYTF. In DNA form, the CDR3 reads TGTGCCAGCAGCCCCTTCGGGACAGCTTTCTATGGCTACACCTTC.

The sample holds a few counts of this clonotype. The chain has TRBV14 and TRBJ2-1, with D possibly TRBD1 on 5 matching bases. The V gene lost 2 bases and the J gene lost 9 bases, with 11 bases spanning the gap. There are 13 residues in the CDR3. Germline V gives CDR1 SGHDN, CDR2 FVKESK. The CDR3 protein is CASSQLRVAEQFF. DNA of the CDR3: TGTGCCAGCAGCCAACTCAGGGTAGCTGAGCAGTTCTTC. Full variable domain (remainder filled in from reference TRBV14 and TRBJ2-1): EAGVTQFPSHSVIEKGQTVTLRCDPISGHDNLYWYRRVMGKEIKFLLHFVKESKQDESGMPNNRFLAERTGGTYSTLKVQPAELEDSGVYFCASSQLRVAEQFFGPGTRLTVL.

This clonotype showed up just a few times. CDR3 coding DNA: TGTGCCAGCAGTTTTACGACAGGGTACAATGAGCAGTTCTTC. Translated: CASSFTTGYNEQFF. The chain recombines TRBV11-2 with TRBJ2-1, with 7 positions matching TRBD1. The CDR3 is 14 amino acids. Trimming cost V 6 bases and J 4 bases; bases outside gene matches: 6. Looked up from germline, CDR1 is SGHAT and CDR2 is FQNNGV.

This clonotype was found a few times. The V and J genes are TRBV6-5 and TRBJ2-2; 9 bases agree with TRBD1. The CDR3 has 16 amino acids. V shed 5 bases and J 3 bases; nucleotides not matched to a gene: 7. The germline CDR1 and CDR2 sequences are MNHEY and SVGAGI. The CDR3 region is CASSVKQGADTGELFF. In DNA form, the CDR3 reads TGTGCCAGCAGTGTAAAACAGGGGGCGGACACCGGGGAGCTGTTTTTT.

This clonotype was observed a handful of times. V gene TRBV6-5 combines with J gene TRBJ2-1; D not resolved. V was trimmed by 4 bases and J by 9 bases, leaving 7 bases between them. Germline CDR1 MNHEY, CDR2 SVGAGI. The CDR3 extends over 11 amino acids. The CDR3 loop is CASSSDGEQFF. The CDR3 DNA reads as TGTGCCAGCAGTTCGGATGGTGAGCAGTTCTTC.

This clonotype was detected a few times. The chain couples TRBV6-4 to TRBJ1-4; D remains unclear. V was clipped by 9 bases and J by 9 bases, with 20 bases between them. This CDR3 is 14 amino acids long. CDR1 and CDR2 (germline): MRHNA, SNTAGT. The chain's CDR3 is CASRPDSEGKKLFF. For the CDR3, the DNA is TGTGCCAGTCGGCCCGACTCGGAAGGGAAAAAACTGTTTTTT.

This clonotype turned up a few times. The V call is TRBV5-1, the J call TRBJ2-3, with TRBD1 identical over 7 bases. The J segment lost 0 bases and the V segment lost 4 bases, leaving 5 bases of the junction unmatched. The length of the CDR3 is 15 residues. CDR1 SGHRS and CDR2 YFSETQ come from the germline V gene. This CDR3 is CASSRGQTSTDTQYF. CDR3 coding DNA: TGCGCCAGCAGCCGGGGACAGACTAGCACAGATACGCAGTATTTT. The full variable domain, completed using reference TRBV5-1 and TRBJ2-3, is KAGVTQTPRYLIKTRGQQVTLSCSPISGHRSVSWYQQTPGQGLQFLFEYFSETQRNKGNFPGRFSGRQFSNSRSEMNVSTLELGDSALYLCASSRGQTSTDTQYFGPGTRLTVL.

CDR3 amino acids: CASSLIPGGRDYGYTF. As DNA, the CDR3 is TGTGCCAGCAGCTTAATCCCCGGGGGAAGGGACTATGGCTACACCTTC. The chain employs TRBV11-2 and TRBJ1-2; a weak D match, TRBD1 (5 bases). The CDR3 has 16 residues. The germline V and J ends were trimmed by 2 bases and 3 bases, with 16 bases remaining between them. Germline V gene sequence: CDR1 SGHAT, CDR2 FQNNGV.

This clonotype was observed a few times. The chain is built from TRBV2 and TRBJ2-3; 12 bases are shared with TRBD2. CDR1 is SNHLY, CDR2 FYNNEI, per germline. Trimming removed 6 bases from V and 2 bases from J; junction bases left unmatched: 6. The CDR3 covers 16 residues. CDR3 sequence (DNA): TGTGCCAGCAGCAAGACTAGCGGGGGACACACAGATACGCAGTATTTT. Protein sequence: CASSKTSGGHTDTQYF.

The chain has TRBV24-1 and TRBJ2-1; maybe TRBD1 (6 bases). The V and J ends lost 1 base and 5 bases respectively, with 14 bases between them. The CDR3 runs to 16 residues. Germline V gene lookup returns CDR1 KGHDR and CDR2 SFDVKD. CDR3 in DNA: TGTGCCACCAGTGATTTTGCGACAGGCACCAACAATGAGCAGTTCTTC. Its translation is CATSDFATGTNNEQFF.

This clonotype occurred a few times. The chain combines TRBV12-3 or TRBV12-4 with TRBJ1-5; tentatively, D is TRBD1 (5 bases). The CDR3 runs to 13 residues. Trimming pared 6 bases from V and 4 bases from J, leaving 10 bases between. CDR3 protein: CASRLTVNQPQHF. The CDR3 nucleotides are TGTGCCAGCAGGCTGACAGTTAATCAGCCCCAGCATTTT.

This clonotype was detected a few times. Written as DNA, the CDR3 is TGTGCCAGCTCACCGGGTAGGGGAGGAGAGACCCAGTACTTC. Encoded protein: CASSPGRGGETQYF. The genes are TRBV18 and TRBJ2-5; D perhaps matches TRBD2 (6 bases). Germline-derived CDR1 and CDR2 are KGHSH and LQKENI. With 3 bases removed from V and 4 bases from J, the gap between germline ends came to 12 bases. This CDR3 is 14 amino acids long.

V is TRBV7-9 and J is TRBJ2-2; D is unresolved. CDR1 is SEHNR and CDR2 is FQNEAQ in the germline V gene (reference sequence). Trimming pared 4 bases from V and 9 bases from J, leaving 15 bases between. The CDR3 extends over 14 amino acids. DNA for the CDR3: TGTGCCAGCAGCTCCTTTCAAGATCGCTGGGAGCTGTTTTTT. Its translation: CASSSFQDRWELFF.

This clonotype has a handful of counts. The V gene is TRBV29-1, the J gene TRBJ2-1; D tentatively reads TRBD1 or TRBD2 (5 bases each). Trimming pared 7 bases from V and 10 bases from J, leaving 14 bases between. Per the germline V gene, CDR1 is SQVTM and CDR2 is ANQGSEA. This CDR3 spans 11 amino acids. The CDR3 loop is CSGGITGEQFF. The CDR3 DNA sequence: TGCAGCGGGGGCATAACGGGAGAGCAGTTCTTC.

This clonotype was observed a few times. The chain joins TRBV24-1 to TRBJ2-3; 7 bases map to TRBD1. The CDR3 runs 12 residues. Germline V gene lookup returns CDR1 KGHDR and CDR2 SFDVKD. With V trimmed by 3 bases and J by 13 bases, 6 bases remained unmatched. CDR3 sequence reads: CATSDRTGRKYF. DNA for the CDR3: TGTGCCACCAGTGATCGGACAGGACGAAAGTATTTT.

This CDR3 reads CASSYGLAGARDTQYF. The CDR3 DNA reads as TGTGCCAGCAGTTATGGGCTAGCGGGGGCCAGGGATACGCAGTATTTT. The V gene is TRBV6-2 or TRBV6-3, the J gene TRBJ2-3; 10 bases match TRBD2. The CDR3 is 16 amino acids. The V segment lost 3 bases and the J segment 6 bases; nucleotides outside the gene matches: 9. CDR1 and CDR2 from the germline V gene are MNHEY and SVGEGT.